The text below deals with one TCR beta chain. The data were produced by immunoSEQ multiplex PCR, yet TCRdb's version contains in-frame clones alone and is incomplete. The sample includes approximately 150,000 clones, around 84% of them seen just once. J lost 6 bases, V lost 0 bases, and 5 bases had no gene match. The CDR3 has 15 amino acids. From germline, CDR1 is SGHDT and CDR2 YYEEEE. The sample belongs to a study of blood T cell repertoires in COVID-19. Study at large: Acute and convalescent COVID-19 specimens originated in the United States, Italy and Spain. The cDNA or gDNA used as material had been derived from T cells, B-cell-depleted T cells, or PBMCs.

Material: peripheral blood. The TCR was taken from a human donor in a cohort sampled during active COVID-19. The genes are TRBV5-6 and TRBJ2-1; 8 bases are shared with TRBD1. This CDR3 reads CASSLGQGQVNEQFF. The CDR3 region has the DNA TGTGCCAGCAGCTTGGGACAGGGGCAGGTCAATGAGCAGTTCTTC. The entire variable domain, with the rest obtained from reference TRBV5-6 and TRBJ2-1, is as follows: DAGVTQSPTHLIKTRGQQVTLRCSPKSGHDTVSWYQQALGQGPQFIFQYYEEEERQRGNFPDRFSGHQFPNYSSELNVNALLLGDSALYLCASSLGQGQVNEQFFGPGTRLTVL.